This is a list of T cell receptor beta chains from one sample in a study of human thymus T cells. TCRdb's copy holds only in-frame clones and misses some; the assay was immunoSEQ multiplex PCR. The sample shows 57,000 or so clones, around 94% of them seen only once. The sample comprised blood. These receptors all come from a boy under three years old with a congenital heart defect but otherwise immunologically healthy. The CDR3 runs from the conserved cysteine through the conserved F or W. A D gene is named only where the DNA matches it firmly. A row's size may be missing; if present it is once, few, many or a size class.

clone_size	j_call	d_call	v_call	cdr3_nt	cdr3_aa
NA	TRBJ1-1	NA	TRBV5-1	TGCGCCAGCAGCTTAAGGACCTCGAACACTGAAGCTTTCTTT	CASSLRTSNTEAFF
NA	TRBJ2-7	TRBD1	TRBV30	TGTGCCTGGAGAGCCAGGGGGCTCTACGAGCAGTACTTC	CAWRARGLYEQYF
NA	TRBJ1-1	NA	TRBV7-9	TGTGCCAGGCATAAACAGACAATGAACACTGAAGCTTTCTTT	CARHKQTMNTEAFF
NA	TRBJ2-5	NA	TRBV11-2	TGTGCCAGCAGCTTAGGACAGTACCAAGAGACCCAGTACTTC	CASSLGQYQETQYF
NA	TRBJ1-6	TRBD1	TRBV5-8	TGTGCCAGCAGCTTGGGACAGGGAAATTCACCCCTCCACTTT	CASSLGQGNSPLHF
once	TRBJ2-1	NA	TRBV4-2	TGTGCCAGCAGCCAATCATGGGTGCTAGGGTCCTACAATGAGCAGTTCTTC	CASSQSWVLGSYNEQFF
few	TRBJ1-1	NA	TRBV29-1	TGCAGCGTACAGGGAGGGTGGGACACTGAAGCTTTCTTT	CSVQGGWDTEAFF
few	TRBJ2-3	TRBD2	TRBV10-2	TGCGCCAGCAGTGAGTCTAACGGACTAGCGGGAGGAGATACGCAGTATTTT	CASSESNGLAGGDTQYF
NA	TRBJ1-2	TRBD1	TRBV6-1	TGTGCCAGCCGACAGGGGGCGGCTAACTATGGCTACACCTTC	CASRQGAANYGYTF
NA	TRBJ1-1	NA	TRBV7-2	TGTGCCAGCAGCTTTACAGGCATGAACACTGAAGCTTTCTTT	CASSFTGMNTEAFF
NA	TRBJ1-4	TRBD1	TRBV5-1	TGCGCCAGCAGCCCTGGAGGGGGCCCTAATGAAAAACTGTTTTTT	CASSPGGGPNEKLFF
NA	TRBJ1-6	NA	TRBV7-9	TGTGCCAGCAGCTGGGGGGGACCCTATAATTCACCCCTCCACTTT	CASSWGGPYNSPLHF
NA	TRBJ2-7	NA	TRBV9	TGTGCCAGCAGCCCCAACCCTAGCGTCTACGAGCAGTACTTC	CASSPNPSVYEQYF
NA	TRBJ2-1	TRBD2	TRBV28	TGTGCCAGCAGTTTATGGGCTAGCGGGAAAGGTAATGAGCAGTTCTTC	CASSLWASGKGNEQFF
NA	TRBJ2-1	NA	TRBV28	TGTGCCAGCAGCCATAACAATGAGCAGTTCTTC	CASSHNNEQFF
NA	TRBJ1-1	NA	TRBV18	TGTGCCAGCTCACCACTCCGGACACCAGCTTTCTTT	CASSPLRTPAFF
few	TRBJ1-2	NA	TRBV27	TGTGCCAGCAGTTCCCTACAGGGTGGCGGCTACACCTTC	CASSSLQGGGYTF
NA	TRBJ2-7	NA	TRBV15	TGTGCCACCAGCAAATTCCCGACAGAGGGAAGGAACTACGAGCAGTACTTC	CATSKFPTEGRNYEQYF
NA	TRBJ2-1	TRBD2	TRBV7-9	TGTGCCAGCAGTCGGGCGGGAGGCTACGACAATGAGCAGTTCTTC	CASSRAGGYDNEQFF
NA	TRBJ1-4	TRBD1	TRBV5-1	TGCGCCAGCAGGGACAGGACTAATGAAAAACTGTTTTTT	CASRDRTNEKLFF
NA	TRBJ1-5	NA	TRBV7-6	TGTGCCAGCAGCTTAGTGGGAGATCAGCCCCAGCATTTT	CASSLVGDQPQHF
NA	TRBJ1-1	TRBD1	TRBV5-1	TGCGCCAGCAGCCCCGGGACAGGGGTAGCTTTCTTT	CASSPGTGVAFF
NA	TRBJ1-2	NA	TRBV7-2	TGTGCCAGCAGCTTAGGCGGGGGCTATGGCTACACCTTC	CASSLGGGYGYTF
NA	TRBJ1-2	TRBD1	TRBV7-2	TGTGCCAGCAGCTTAGAATCAGGGGGCTATGGCTACACCTTC	CASSLESGGYGYTF
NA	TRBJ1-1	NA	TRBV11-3	TGTGCCAGCAGCTTAGCCGCTACTAGAGAAGCTTTCTTT	CASSLAATREAFF
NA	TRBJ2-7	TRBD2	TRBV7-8	TGTGCCAGCAGCTTAGATGCTAGCGGCTACGAGCAGTACTTC	CASSLDASGYEQYF
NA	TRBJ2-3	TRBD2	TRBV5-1	TGCGCCAGCAGCCCCGGGACTAGCGGGGCTGGGACGCAGTATTTT	CASSPGTSGAGTQYF
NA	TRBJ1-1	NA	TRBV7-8	TGTGCCAGCAGCTTCCGGGACTCTGAAGCTTTCTTT	CASSFRDSEAFF
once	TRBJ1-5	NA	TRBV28	TGTGCCAGCAGCCCCCCCGGGGGGCAGAATCAGCCCCAGCATTTT	CASSPPGGQNQPQHF
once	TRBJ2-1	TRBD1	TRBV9	TGTGCCAGCAGCGTCGCCACGGACAGGGGCAATGAGCAGTTCTTC	CASSVATDRGNEQFF
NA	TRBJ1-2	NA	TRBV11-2	TGTGCCAGCACCCCCGACAGGTTTAACTATGGCTACACCTTC	CASTPDRFNYGYTF
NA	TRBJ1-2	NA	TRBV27	TGTGCCAGCAGTTTATCCCAGGGTAACTATGGCTACACCTTC	CASSLSQGNYGYTF
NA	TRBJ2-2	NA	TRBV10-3	TGTGCCATCCTAGGGGAGGTGAACACCGGGGAGCTGTTTTTT	CAILGEVNTGELFF
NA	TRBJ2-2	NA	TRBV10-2	TGCGCCAGCAGACCGGCCTGGGGGCCGCACACCGGGGAGCTGTTTTTT	CASRPAWGPHTGELFF
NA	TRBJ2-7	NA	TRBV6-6	TGTGCCAGCAGTTACAGCTCCCGCTACGAGCAGTACTTC	CASSYSSRYEQYF
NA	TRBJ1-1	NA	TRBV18	TGTGCCAGCTCACCAAAGGTTGGCGACACTGAAGCTTTCTTT	CASSPKVGDTEAFF
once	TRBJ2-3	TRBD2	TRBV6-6	TGTGCCAGCAGTTACGCCCGGACTAGCGGGAAAGATACGCAGTATTTT	CASSYARTSGKDTQYF
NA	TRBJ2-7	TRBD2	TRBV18	TGTGCCAGCTCACCCCCGACTAGCGGGAAGGACGAGCAGTACTTC	CASSPPTSGKDEQYF
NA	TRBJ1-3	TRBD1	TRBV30	TGTGCCTGCGACAGGGGCTCTGGAAACACCATATATTTT	CACDRGSGNTIYF
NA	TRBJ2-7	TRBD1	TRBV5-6	TGTGCCAGCAGCCGGGACAGCTATTTCTACGAGCAGTACTTC	CASSRDSYFYEQYF
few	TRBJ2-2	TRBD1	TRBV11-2	TGTGCCAGCAGCTTAAAGAGGACAGGGGACACCGGGGAGCTGTTTTTT	CASSLKRTGDTGELFF
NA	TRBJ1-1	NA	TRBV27	TGTGCCAGCAGTACCTTATTCAGGGCTGAAGCTTTCTTT	CASSTLFRAEAFF
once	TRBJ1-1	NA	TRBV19	TGTGCCAGTAGTATCGGAGGGGGGAACACTGAAGCTTTCTTT	CASSIGGGNTEAFF
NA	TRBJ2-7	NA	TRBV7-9	TGTGCCAGCAGCTTAGAAGGGGTCTACGAGCAGTACTTC	CASSLEGVYEQYF
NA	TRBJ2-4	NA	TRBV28	TGTGCCAGCAGTTCCCACGAAACCCTGGGCTGGGACATTCAGTACTTC	CASSSHETLGWDIQYF